This TCR beta chain was found in a study of T cells after yellow fever vaccination. Study-wide findings and caveats: The booster response re-showed most primary clones: about 96% CD4, about 89% CD8. A limited proportion of clonotypes was detected within both the CD4 and CD8 compartments. Contamination of FACS-sorted repertoires by abundant clonotypes from the bulk population could occur.

In making TCR cDNA, 5'RACE template switching added a universal primer site and UMIs to it. Using its own MiXCR run on the 5' RACE reads, TCRdb lists one record per CDR3 protein. The table lists under 600,000 distinct CDR3 sequences, approximately 12% of them singletons. This clonotype was detected a few times. The antigen is not known. CDR3 length: 15 residues. CDR1 is SGHAT, CDR2 FQNNGV, per germline. The V and J ends lost 3 bases and 0 bases respectively, with 9 bases between them. The chain has TRBV11-2 and TRBJ2-1; no definite D call. The TCR comes from a man aged 25-45 years who received the YFV17D yellow fever vaccine. The input for sequencing was PBMCs, taken on the day of the yellow fever booster vaccination. The CDR3 loop reads CASSFPPSSYNEQFF. Written as DNA, the CDR3 is TGTGCCAGCAGCTTTCCTCCTAGCTCCTACAATGAGCAGTTCTTC.